This T cell receptor (beta chain) was found in a study of T-cell reconstitution after alpha-beta-depleted transplantation in children. Study-wide results and limits: Diversity and T-cell counts at one year after transplant derived mostly from new T cells. The origin of alpha-beta T cells about two months after transplant was reportedly several hundred expanded graft clones.

Notes on this clonotype: The antigen is not known.

Trimming removed 4 bases from V and 0 bases from J, with 8 bases in between. Germline CDR1 and CDR2: SGHRS and YFSETQ. The CDR3 runs to 15 residues. This sample's TCRbeta library carried unique molecular identifier barcodes. TCRdb called the PCR reads again in MiXCR, with one record for every CDR3 protein. The repertoire consists of some 6,000 distinct CDR3 sequences, with roughly 15% occurring once and the leading ten covering approximately 5.9%. The sequences come from PBMCs, collected before TCRalphabeta/CD19-depleted stem cell transplant. This TCR came from a boy between 10 and 17 years old with acute lymphoblastic leukemia, due to receive a stem cell transplant. The chain carries TRBV5-1 and TRBJ2-6, with no clear D. The CDR3 sequence: CASSPPRSGANVLTF. CDR3 bases: TGCGCCAGCAGCCCGCCACGCTCTGGGGCCAACGTCCTGACTTTC.